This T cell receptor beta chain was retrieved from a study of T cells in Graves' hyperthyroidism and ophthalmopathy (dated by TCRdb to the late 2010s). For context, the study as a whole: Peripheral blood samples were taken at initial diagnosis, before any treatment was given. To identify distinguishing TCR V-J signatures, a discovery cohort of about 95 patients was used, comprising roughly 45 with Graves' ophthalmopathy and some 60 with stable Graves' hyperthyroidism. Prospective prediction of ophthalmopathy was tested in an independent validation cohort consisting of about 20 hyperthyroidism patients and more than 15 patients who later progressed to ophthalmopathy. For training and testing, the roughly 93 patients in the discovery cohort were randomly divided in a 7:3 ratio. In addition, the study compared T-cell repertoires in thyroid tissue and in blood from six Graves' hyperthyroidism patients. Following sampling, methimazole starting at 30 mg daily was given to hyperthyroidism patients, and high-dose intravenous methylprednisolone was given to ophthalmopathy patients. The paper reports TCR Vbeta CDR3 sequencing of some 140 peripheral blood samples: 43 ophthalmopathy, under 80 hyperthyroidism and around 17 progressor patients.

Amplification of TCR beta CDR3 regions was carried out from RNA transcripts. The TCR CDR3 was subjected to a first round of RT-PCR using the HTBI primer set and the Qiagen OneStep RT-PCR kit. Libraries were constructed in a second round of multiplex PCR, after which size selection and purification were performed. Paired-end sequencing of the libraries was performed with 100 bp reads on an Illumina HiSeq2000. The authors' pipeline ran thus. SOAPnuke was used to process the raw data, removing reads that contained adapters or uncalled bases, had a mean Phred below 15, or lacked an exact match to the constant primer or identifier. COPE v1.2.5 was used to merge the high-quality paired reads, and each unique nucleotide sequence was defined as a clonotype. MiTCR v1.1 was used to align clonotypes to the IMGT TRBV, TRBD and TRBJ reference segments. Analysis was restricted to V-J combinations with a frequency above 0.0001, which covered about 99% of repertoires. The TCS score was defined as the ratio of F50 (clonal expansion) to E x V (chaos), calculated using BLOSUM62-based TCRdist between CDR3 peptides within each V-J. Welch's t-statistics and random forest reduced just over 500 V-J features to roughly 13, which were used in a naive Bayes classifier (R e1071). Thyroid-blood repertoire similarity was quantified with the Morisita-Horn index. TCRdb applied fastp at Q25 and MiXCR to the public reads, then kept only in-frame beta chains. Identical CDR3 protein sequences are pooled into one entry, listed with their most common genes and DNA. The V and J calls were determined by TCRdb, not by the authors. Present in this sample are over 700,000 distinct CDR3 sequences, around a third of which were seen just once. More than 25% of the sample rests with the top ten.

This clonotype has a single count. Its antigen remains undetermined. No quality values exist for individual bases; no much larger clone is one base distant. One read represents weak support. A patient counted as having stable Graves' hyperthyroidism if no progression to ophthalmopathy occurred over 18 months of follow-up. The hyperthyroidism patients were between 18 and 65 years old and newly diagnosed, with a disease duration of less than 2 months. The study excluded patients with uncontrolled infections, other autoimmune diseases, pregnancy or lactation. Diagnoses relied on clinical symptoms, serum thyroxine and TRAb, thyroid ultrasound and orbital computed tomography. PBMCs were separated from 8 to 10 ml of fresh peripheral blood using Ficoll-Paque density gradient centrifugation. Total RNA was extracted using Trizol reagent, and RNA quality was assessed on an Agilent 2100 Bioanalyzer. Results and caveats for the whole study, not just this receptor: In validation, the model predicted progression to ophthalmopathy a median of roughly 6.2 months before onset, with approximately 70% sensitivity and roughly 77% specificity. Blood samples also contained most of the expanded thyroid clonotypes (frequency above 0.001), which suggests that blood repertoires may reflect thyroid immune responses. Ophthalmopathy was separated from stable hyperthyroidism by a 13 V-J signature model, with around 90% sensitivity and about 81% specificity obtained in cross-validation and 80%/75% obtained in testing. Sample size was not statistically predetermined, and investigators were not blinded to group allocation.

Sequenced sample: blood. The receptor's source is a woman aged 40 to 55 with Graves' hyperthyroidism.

The CDR3 is CASSHPSGAYEQYF. Here is the DNA: TGTGCCAGCAGCCACCCTAGCGGGGCCTACGAGCAGTACTTC. The rearranged segments are TRBV7-8 and TRBJ2-7, and 9 junction bases match TRBD2. Spanning cysteine to phenylalanine, the CDR3 consists of 14 amino acids. The only DNA kept is the CDR3, 42 bases in frame from the first base. The germline V gene gives CDR1 as SGHVS and CDR2 as FQNEAQ. V is pruned by 5 bases and J by 2 bases, leaving 4 bases of the junction without a gene match.